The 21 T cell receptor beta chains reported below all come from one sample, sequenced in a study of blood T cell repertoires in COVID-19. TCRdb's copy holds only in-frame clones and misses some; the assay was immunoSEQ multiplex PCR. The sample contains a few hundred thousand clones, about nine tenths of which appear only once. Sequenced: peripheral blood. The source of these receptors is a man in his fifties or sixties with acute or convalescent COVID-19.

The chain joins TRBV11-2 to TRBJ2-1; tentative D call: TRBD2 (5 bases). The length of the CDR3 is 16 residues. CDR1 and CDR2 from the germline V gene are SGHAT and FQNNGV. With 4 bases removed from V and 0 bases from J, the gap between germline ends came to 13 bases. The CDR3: CASSSVDYYSYNEQFF. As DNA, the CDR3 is TGTGCCAGCAGCTCGGTAGACTATTACTCCTACAATGAGCAGTTCTTC. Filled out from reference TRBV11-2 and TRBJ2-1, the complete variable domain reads EAGVAQSPRYKIIEKRQSVAFWCNPISGHATLYWYQQILGQGPKLLIQFQNNGVVDDSQLPKDRFSAERLKGVDSTLKIQPAKLEDSAVYLCASSSVDYYSYNEQFFGPGTRLTVL.

The CDR3 loop is CATSDPSASGSVYNEQFF. CDR3 DNA sequence: TGTGCCACCAGTGATCCATCGGCTAGCGGGAGCGTTTACAATGAGCAGTTCTTC. This rearrangement joins TRBV24-1 to TRBJ2-1; 10 bases agree with TRBD2. With 3 bases clipped from V and 4 bases from J, the junction kept 11 bases outside the gene matches. The CDR3 contains 18 residues. CDR1 is KGHDR, CDR2 SFDVKD, per germline.

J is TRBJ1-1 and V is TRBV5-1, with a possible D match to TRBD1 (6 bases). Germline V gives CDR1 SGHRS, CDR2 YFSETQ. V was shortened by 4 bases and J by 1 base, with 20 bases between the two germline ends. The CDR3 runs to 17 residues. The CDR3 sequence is CASSPRGGGLSNTEAFF. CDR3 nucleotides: TGCGCCAGCAGCCCTCGGGGAGGGGGGCTCTCGAACACTGAAGCTTTCTTT.

The CDR3 DNA sequence: TGTGCCAGCAGCTCGGGACTAGTTTACAATGAGCAGTTCTTC. Protein: CASSSGLVYNEQFF. V usage is TRBV14 and J usage is TRBJ2-1; 8 bases line up with TRBD2. Germline V gene sequence: CDR1 SGHDN, CDR2 FVKESK. The CDR3 runs to 14 residues. V trimming: 5 bases; J trimming: 4 bases; junction bases outside the gene matches: 4.

In DNA, the CDR3 is TGTGCCAGCAGCGAAACCAGGGGCGGGGAGCTGTTTTTT. Its translation: CASSETRGGELFF. The rearrangement uses TRBV6-2 or TRBV6-3 and TRBJ2-2; perhaps TRBD1 as D (6 bases). Germline-derived CDR1 and CDR2 are MNHEY and SVGEGT. The CDR3 has 13 residues. The ends were cut back, 6 bases at V and 7 bases at J, with 12 bases in the middle.

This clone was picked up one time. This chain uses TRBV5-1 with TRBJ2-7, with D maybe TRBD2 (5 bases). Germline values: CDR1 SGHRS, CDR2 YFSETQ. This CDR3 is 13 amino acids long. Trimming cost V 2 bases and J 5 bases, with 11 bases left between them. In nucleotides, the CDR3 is TGCGCCAGCAGCTTCCCCGGAGGTAACGAGCAGTACTTC. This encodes CASSFPGGNEQYF.

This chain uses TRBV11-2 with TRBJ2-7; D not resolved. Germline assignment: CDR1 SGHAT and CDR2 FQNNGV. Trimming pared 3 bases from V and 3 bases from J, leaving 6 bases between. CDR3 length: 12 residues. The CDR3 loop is CASSFVNYEQYF. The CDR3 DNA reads TGTGCCAGCAGCTTTGTTAACTACGAGCAGTACTTC.

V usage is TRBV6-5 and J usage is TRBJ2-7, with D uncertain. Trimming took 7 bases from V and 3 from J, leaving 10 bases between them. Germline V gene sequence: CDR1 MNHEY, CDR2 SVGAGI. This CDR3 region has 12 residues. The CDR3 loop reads CASNKQIYEQYF. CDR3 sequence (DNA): TGTGCCAGCAATAAACAGATCTACGAGCAGTACTTC.

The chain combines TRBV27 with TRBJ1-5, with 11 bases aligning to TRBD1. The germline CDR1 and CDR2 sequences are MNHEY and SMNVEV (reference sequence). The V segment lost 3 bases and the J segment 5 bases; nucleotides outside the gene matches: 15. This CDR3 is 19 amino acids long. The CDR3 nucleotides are TGTGCCAGCAGTTTGATCTGGACAGGGGGCGGACTCGGTCATCAGCCCCAGCATTTT. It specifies CASSLIWTGGGLGHQPQHF.

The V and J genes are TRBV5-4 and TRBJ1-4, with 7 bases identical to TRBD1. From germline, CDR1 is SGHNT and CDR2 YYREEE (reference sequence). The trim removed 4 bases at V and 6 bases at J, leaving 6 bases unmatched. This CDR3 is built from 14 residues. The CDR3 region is CASSPDRSDEKLFF. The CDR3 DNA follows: TGTGCCAGCAGCCCGGACAGGTCAGATGAAAAACTGTTTTTT.

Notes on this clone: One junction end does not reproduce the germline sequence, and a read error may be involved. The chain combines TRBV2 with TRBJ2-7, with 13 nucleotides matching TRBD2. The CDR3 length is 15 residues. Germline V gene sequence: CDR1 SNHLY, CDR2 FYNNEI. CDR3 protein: CASSRITGTSGITDF. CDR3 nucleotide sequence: TGTGCCAGCAGTCGAATCACCGGGACTAGCGGGATCACGGACTTC.

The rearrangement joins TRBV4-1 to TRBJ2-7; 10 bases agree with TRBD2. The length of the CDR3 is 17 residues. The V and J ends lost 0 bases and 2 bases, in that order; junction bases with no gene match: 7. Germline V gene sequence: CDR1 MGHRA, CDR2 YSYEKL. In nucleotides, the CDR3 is TGCGCCAGCAGCCAAGAGGTAGCAGCGGGAGGGCCCTACGAGCAGTACTTC. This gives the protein CASSQEVAAGGPYEQYF.

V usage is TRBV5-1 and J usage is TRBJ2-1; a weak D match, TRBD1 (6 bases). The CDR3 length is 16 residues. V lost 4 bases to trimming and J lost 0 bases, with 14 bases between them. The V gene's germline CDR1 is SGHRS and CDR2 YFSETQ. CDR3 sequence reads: CASSAEAGVSYNEQFF. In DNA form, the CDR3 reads TGCGCCAGCAGCGCAGAGGCAGGGGTCTCCTACAATGAGCAGTTCTTC. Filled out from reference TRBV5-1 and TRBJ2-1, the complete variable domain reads KAGVTQTPRYLIKTRGQQVTLSCSPISGHRSVSWYQQTPGQGLQFLFEYFSETQRNKGNFPGRFSGRQFSNSRSEMNVSTLELGDSALYLCASSAEAGVSYNEQFFGPGTRLTVL.

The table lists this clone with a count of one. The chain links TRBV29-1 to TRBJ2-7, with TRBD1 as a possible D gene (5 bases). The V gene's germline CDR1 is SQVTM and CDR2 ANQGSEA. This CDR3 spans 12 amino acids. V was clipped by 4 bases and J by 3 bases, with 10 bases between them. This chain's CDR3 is CSVATRGYEQYF. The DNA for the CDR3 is TGCAGCGTTGCTACAAGGGGCTACGAGCAGTACTTC.

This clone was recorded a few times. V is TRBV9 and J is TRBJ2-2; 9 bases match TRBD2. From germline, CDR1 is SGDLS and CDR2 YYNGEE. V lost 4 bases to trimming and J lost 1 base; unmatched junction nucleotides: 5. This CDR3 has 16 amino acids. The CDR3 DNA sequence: TGTGCCAGCAGCCCCGGGACTAGCAAGAACACCGGGGAGCTGTTTTTT. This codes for CASSPGTSKNTGELFF.

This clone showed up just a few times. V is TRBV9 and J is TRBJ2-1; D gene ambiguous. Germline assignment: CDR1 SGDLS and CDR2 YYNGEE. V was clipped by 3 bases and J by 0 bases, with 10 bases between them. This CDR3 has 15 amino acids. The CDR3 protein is CASSATGSSYNEQFF. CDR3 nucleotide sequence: TGTGCCAGCAGCGCGACTGGTAGCTCCTACAATGAGCAGTTCTTC.

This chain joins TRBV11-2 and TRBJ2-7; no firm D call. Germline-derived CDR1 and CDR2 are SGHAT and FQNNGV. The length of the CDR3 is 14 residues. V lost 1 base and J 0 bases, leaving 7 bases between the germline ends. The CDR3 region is CASSLGVSSYEQYF. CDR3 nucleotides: TGTGCCAGCAGCTTAGGAGTTAGCTCCTACGAGCAGTACTTC.

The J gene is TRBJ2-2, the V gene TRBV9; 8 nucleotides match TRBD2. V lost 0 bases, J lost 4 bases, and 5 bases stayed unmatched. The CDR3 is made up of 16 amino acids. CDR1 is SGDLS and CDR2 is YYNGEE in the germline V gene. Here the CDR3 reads CASSVGVGRATGELFF. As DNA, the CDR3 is TGTGCCAGCAGCGTAGGTGTCGGGAGGGCCACCGGGGAGCTGTTTTTT.

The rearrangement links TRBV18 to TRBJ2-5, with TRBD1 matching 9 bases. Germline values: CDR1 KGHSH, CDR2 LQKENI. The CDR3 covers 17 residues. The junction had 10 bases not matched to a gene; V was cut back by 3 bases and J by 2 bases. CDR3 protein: CASSPGAGTGLQETQYF. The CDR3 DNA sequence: TGTGCCAGCTCACCGGGTGCAGGGACAGGGCTTCAAGAGACCCAGTACTTC. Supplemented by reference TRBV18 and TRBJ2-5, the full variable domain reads NAGVMQNPRHLVRRRGQEARLRCSPMKGHSHVYWYRQLPEEGLKFMVYLQKENIIDESGMPKERFSAEFPKEGPSILRIQQVVRGDSAAYFCASSPGAGTGLQETQYFGPGTRLLVL.

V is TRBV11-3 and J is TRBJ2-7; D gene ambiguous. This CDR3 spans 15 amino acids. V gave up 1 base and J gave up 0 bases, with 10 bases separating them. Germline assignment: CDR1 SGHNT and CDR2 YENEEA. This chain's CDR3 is CASSLAGSYSYEQYF. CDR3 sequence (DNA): TGTGCCAGCAGCTTAGCCGGGTCGTACTCCTACGAGCAGTACTTC.

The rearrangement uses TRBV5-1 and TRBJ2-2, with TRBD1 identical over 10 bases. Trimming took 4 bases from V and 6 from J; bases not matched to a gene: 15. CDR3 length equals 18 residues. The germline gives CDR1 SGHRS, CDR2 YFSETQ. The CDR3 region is CASSIRDRGNMEAGELFF. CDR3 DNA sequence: TGCGCCAGCAGCATAAGGGACAGGGGAAATATGGAGGCCGGGGAGCTGTTTTTT.